A selection of T cell receptor beta chains follows, all from one sample in a study of PD-1 blockade in classical Hodgkin lymphoma. The protocol was immunoSEQ multiplex PCR, while the TCRdb copy is restricted to in-frame clones and leaves out a portion. The table has around 45,000 clones, 55% to 75% seen once. The sequencing here drew on peripheral blood mononuclear cells (PBMCs), taken at baseline. These receptors all stem from a human donor with classical Hodgkin lymphoma. The conserved cysteine and the conserved F or W are not part of the CDR3 here.

j_call v_call cdr3_aa
TRBJ1-1 TRBV19 ASNISLNTEAF
TRBJ2-5 TRBV7-9 ASSLGGTETQY
TRBJ2-1 TRBV7-9 ASSLLGSEQF
TRBJ1-5 TRBV28 ASSTDRGNQPQH
TRBJ1-3 TRBV5-4 ASSLESAYTIY
TRBJ1-6 TRBV30 AWSGNSGYNSPLH
TRBJ1-1 TRBV6-5 ASSYSGQGEAF
TRBJ1-1 TRBV2 ASRVDRGLMNTEAF
TRBJ1-6 TRBV6-1 ASSEDQDPRSVPLH
TRBJ1-1 TRBV30 AWSVTGIEAF
TRBJ2-5 TRBV7-7 ASSFPGSQETQY
TRBJ1-1 TRBV27 ASIGSRAEAF
TRBJ2-2 TRBV7-6 ASSLETPELF
TRBJ1-2 TRBV29-1 SVETGQNLYGYT
TRBJ2-7 TRBV28 ASSGQGRYEQY
TRBJ2-7 TRBV7-2 ASSSTYEQY
TRBJ2-1 TRBV7-2 ASSSIAGARNEQF
TRBJ2-5 TRBV9 ASSVGQGQETQY
TRBJ1-3 TRBV28 ASSLSWGQGTTNTIY
TRBJ2-2 TRBV30 AWSVPAGQGTGELF
TRBJ2-7 TRBV6-4 ASSHRDRWSYEQY
TRBJ2-1 TRBV4-3 ASSQDGGPYNEQF
TRBJ2-7 TRBV7-3 ASSLTPGGAEQY
TRBJ2-7 TRBV6-1 ASSDWFYEQY
TRBJ1-2 TRBV7-2 ASSFGVSSYRAYYGYT
- TRBV5-6 ASSLFRDVYEQY
TRBJ2-7 TRBV27 ASSLSRKNEQY
TRBJ1-1 TRBV6-5 ASSYKAGATEAF
TRBJ2-3 TRBV6-6 ASSYAGGTDTQY
TRBJ1-2 TRBV2 ASSEGRLYGYT
TRBJ2-3 TRBV7-6 ASSLETHGSTDTQY
TRBJ2-5 TRBV5-1 ASSLFLAGGEETQY
TRBJ2-7 TRBV4-1 ASSQEAFSPDEQY
TRBJ2-7 TRBV27 ASGLIDRRSYEQY
TRBJ1-1 TRBV29-1 SVGGRSTEAF
TRBJ2-7 TRBV7-3 ASDWDRGSSYEQY
TRBJ2-5 TRBV6-5 ASSQTLAGKETQY
TRBJ1-1 TRBV6-5 ASSYVAQNTEAF
TRBJ2-7 TRBV7-8 ASSETGLREQY
TRBJ2-5 TRBV28 ASTTFLAGSQETQY
TRBJ2-5 TRBV6-5 ASSYSRDRGQETQY
TRBJ2-2 TRBV19 ASRWDRATGELF
TRBJ2-1 TRBV5-6 ASLRSTLAKTGEQF
- TRBV27 ASSLGVGEQY
TRBJ1-3 TRBV21-1 ASSNTGGLKSGNTIY
TRBJ2-7 TRBV29-1 SVVVSYEQY
TRBJ1-1 TRBV4-3 ASSQEEDTEAF
TRBJ1-5 TRBV4-3 ASSQALQGRNQPQH
TRBJ2-7 TRBV28 ASSLNRDRSYEQY
TRBJ1-1 TRBV7-6 ASSRSTGGTEAF
TRBJ1-2 TRBV5-8 ASSLLQGGYGYT